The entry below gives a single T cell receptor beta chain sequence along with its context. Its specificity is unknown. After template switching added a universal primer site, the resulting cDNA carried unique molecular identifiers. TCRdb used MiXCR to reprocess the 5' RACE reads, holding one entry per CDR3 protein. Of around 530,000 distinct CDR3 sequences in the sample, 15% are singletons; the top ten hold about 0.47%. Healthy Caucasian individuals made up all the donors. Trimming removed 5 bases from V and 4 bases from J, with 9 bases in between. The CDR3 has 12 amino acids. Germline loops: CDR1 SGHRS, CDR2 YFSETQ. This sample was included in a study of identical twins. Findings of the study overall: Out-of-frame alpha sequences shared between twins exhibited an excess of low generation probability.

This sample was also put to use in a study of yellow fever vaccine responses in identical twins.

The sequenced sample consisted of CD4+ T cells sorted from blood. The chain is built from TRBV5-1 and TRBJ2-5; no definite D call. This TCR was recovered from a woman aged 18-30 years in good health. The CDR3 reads CASRADRETQYF. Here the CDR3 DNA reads TGCGCCAGCAGGGCCGATCGAGAGACCCAGTACTTC.